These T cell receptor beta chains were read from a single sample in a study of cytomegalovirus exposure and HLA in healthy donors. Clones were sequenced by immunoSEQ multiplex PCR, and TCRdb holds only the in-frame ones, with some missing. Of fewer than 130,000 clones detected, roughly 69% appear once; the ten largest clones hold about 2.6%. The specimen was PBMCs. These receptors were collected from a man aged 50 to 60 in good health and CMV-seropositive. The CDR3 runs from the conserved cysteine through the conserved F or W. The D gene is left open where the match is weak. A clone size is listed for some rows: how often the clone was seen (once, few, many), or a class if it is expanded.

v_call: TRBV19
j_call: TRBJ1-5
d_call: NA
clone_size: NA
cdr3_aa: CASSIANQPQHF
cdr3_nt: TGTGCCAGTAGTATAGCGAATCAGCCCCAGCATTTT

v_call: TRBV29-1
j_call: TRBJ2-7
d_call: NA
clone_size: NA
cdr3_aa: CSVRVTGAYEQYF
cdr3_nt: TGCAGCGTGAGGGTGACAGGAGCCTACGAGCAGTACTTC

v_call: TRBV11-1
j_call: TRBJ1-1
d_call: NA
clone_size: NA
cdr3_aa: CASSWSARGNTEAFF
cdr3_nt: TGTGCCAGCAGCTGGTCGGCCAGGGGGAACACTGAAGCTTTCTTT

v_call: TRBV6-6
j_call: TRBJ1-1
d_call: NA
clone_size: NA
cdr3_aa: CASSEGGATEAFF
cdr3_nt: TGTGCCAGCTCTGAGGGGGGGGCCACTGAAGCTTTCTTT

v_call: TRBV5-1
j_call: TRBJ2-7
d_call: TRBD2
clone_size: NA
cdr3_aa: CASNPTGGGFEQYF
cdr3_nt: TGCGCCAGCAACCCGACGGGGGGAGGGTTCGAGCAGTACTTC

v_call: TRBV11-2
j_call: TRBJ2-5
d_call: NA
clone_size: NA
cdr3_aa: CASSLVTVQKTQYF
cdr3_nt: TGTGCCAGCAGCTTAGTTACAGTGCAAAAGACCCAGTACTTC

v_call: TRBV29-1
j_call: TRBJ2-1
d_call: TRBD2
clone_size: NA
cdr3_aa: CSQRGTNEQFF
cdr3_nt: TGCAGCCAGCGGGGTACCAATGAGCAGTTCTTC

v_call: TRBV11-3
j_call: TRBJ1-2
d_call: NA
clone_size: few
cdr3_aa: CASSLAGLSHGYTF
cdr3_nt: TGTGCCAGCAGCTTAGCAGGGTTAAGCCATGGCTACACCTTC

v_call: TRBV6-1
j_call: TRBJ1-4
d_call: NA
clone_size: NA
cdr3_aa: CASNEERAGEKLFF
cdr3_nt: TGTGCCAGCAACGAGGAGAGGGCTGGGGAAAAACTGTTTTTT

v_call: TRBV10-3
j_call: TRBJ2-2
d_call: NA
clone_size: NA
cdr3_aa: CAISRVGGAGTGELFF
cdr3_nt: TGTGCCATCAGTAGGGTTGGAGGGGCCGGCACCGGGGAGCTGTTTTTT

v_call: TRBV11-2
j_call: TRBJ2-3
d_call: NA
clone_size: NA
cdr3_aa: CASSLNDRGTQYF
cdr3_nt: TGTGCCAGCAGCTTAAACGATCGGGGTACGCAGTATTTT

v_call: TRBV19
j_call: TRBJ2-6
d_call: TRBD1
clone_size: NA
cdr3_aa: CASSPAQGAGANVLTF
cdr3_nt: TGTGCCAGTAGTCCAGCCCAGGGGGCTGGGGCCAACGTCCTGACTTTC

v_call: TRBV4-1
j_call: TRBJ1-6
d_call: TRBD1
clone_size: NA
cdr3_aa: CASSLRDSAYNSPLHF
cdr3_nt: TGCGCCAGCAGCCTCCGGGACAGCGCCTATAATTCACCCCTCCACTTT

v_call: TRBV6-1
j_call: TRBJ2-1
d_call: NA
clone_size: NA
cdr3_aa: CASSARALFF
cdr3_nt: TGTGCCAGCAGTGCCAGGGCGTTATTCTTC

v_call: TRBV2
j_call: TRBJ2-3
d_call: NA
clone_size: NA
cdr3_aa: CASSAEGGGDTQYF
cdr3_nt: TGTGCCAGCAGCGCCGAAGGGGGGGGAGATACGCAGTATTTT

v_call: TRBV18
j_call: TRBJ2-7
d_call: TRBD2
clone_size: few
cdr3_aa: CASSPGLAGPGGAEQYF
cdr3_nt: TGTGCCAGCTCACCAGGACTAGCGGGTCCAGGGGGGGCCGAGCAGTACTTC

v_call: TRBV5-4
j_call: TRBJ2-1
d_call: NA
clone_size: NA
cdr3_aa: CASSYERATTSDEQFF
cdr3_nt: TGTGCCAGCAGCTACGAGCGGGCCACCACAAGCGATGAGCAGTTCTTC

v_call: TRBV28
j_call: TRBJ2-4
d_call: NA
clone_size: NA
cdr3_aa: CASSFSRAFVAKNIQYF
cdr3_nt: TGTGCCAGCAGTTTTAGCAGAGCCTTTGTGGCCAAAAACATTCAGTACTTC

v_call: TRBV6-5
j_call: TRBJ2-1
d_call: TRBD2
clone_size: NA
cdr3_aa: CASSPSGSSYNEQFF
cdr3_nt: TGTGCCAGCAGTCCCAGCGGGAGCTCCTACAATGAGCAGTTCTTC

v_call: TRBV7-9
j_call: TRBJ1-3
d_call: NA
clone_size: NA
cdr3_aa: CSSSPGLPLSGNTIYF
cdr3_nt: TGTTCCAGCAGCCCAGGACTGCCCCTCTCTGGAAACACCATATATTTT

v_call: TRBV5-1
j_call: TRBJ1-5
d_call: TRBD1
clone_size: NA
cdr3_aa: CASSLGQGVHQPQHF
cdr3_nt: TGCGCCAGCAGCTTGGGGCAGGGGGTACATCAGCCCCAGCATTTT

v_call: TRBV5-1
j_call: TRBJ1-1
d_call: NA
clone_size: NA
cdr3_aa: CASTRGLPNTEAFF
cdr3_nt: TGCGCCAGCACCCGGGGTCTACCTAACACTGAAGCTTTCTTT

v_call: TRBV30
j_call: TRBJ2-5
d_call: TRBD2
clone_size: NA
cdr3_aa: CAWSVTSGTQETQYF
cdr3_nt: TGTGCCTGGAGTGTGACTAGCGGGACCCAAGAGACCCAGTACTTC

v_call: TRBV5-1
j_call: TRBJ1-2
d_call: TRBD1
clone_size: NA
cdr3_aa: CASSPRTGAGNYGYTF
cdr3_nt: TGCGCCAGCAGCCCCCGAACAGGGGCGGGAAACTATGGCTACACCTTC

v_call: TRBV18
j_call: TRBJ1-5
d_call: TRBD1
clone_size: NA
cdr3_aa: CASSSDRNQPQHF
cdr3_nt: TGTGCCAGCTCCTCGGACAGGAATCAGCCCCAGCATTTT

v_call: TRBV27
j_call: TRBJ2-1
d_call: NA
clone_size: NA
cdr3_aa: CASRRFGKVFSNEQFF
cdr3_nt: TGTGCCAGCAGGAGGTTCGGGAAGGTTTTTAGCAATGAGCAGTTCTTC

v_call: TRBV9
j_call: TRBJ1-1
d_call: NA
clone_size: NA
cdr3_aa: CVSSALDRNTEAFF
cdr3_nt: TGTGTCAGCAGCGCTCTGGACAGGAACACTGAAGCTTTCTTT

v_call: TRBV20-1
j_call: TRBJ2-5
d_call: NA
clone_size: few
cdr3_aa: CSAPGDETQYF
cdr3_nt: TGCAGTGCGCCGGGAGACGAGACCCAGTACTTC